Below, 16 T cell receptor beta chains from the same sample are listed, as sequenced in a study of blood T cells in healthy people across ages. Primed by a sample-barcoded 5' primer and a J-beta primer mix, a second PCR proceeded for 7 to 11 cycles. One entry per CDR3 protein results from TCRdb running MiXCR on the 5' RACE reads. The sample includes more than 700,000 distinct CDR3 sequences, about 42% of them seen just once. Sample: blood. These TCRs come from a man older than 75 in good health.

The chain combines TRBV20-1 with TRBJ2-5, with 9 bases lining up with TRBD2. V dropped 6 bases and J dropped 11; count of bases not matched to a gene: 13. Per the germline V gene, CDR1 is DFQATT and CDR2 is SNEGSKA (reference sequence). This CDR3 contains 13 residues. The CDR3 protein is CSAALAGSCEQYF. CDR3 in DNA: TGCAGTGCCGCCCTAGCGGGATCCTGTGAGCAGTACTTC.

The CDR3 region is CASSDGQGLNQPQHF. CDR3 nucleotide sequence: TGTGCCAGCAGCGACGGACAGGGCCTCAATCAGCCCCAGCATTTT. The rearrangement uses TRBV7-9 and TRBJ1-5; 8 positions match TRBD1. The length of the CDR3 is 15 residues. Germline trimming cut 5 bases from V and 3 bases from J; bases unmatched to any gene: 6. The germline V gene encodes CDR1 SEHNR and CDR2 FQNEAQ (reference sequence).

The chain combines TRBV28 with TRBJ2-1; tentatively, D is TRBD1 or TRBD2 (5 bases each). V was pared by 3 bases and J by 5 bases, with 17 bases between. Germline CDR1 is MDHEN and CDR2 is SYDVKM. The CDR3 contains 16 residues. The CDR3 reads CASSFMGRKGDNEQFF. The CDR3 region has the DNA TGTGCCAGCAGTTTTATGGGACGAAAGGGAGACAATGAGCAGTTCTTC.

The chain is built from TRBV27 and TRBJ2-1, with a tentative D call TRBD1 (6 bases). V shed 11 bases and J shed 2 bases, with 13 bases lying between them. Germline CDR1 and CDR2: MNHEY and SMNVEV (reference sequence). This CDR3 has 13 residues. The CDR3 protein is CAARDTPYNEQFF. The DNA of the CDR3 is TGTGCCGCTCGGGACACCCCCTACAATGAGCAGTTCTTC.

This clonotype was recorded once. The chain uses TRBV9 and TRBJ2-7, with 8 bases fitting TRBD1. CDR3 length equals 13 residues. Trimming took 7 bases from V and 7 from J; bases not matched to a gene: 10. Germline CDR1 SGDLS, CDR2 YYNGEE. CDR3: CASGQGIYNEQYF. CDR3 nucleotide sequence: TGTGCCAGCGGACAGGGAATTTACAATGAGCAGTACTTC.

This clonotype was observed a few times. The genes are TRBV28 and TRBJ1-2; TRBD1 is a possible D gene (5 bases). The CDR3 runs 16 residues. From germline, CDR1 is MDHEN and CDR2 SYDVKM. V was cut by 7 bases and J by 0 bases, with 18 bases left in between. The CDR3 nucleotides read TGTGCCAGCACCACAAGGATGAGGGGCGCTAACTATGGCTACACCTTC. It codes for CASTTRMRGANYGYTF.

Concerning this clonotype itself: Germline is not matched at one junction end, which may reflect a read error. This chain connects TRBV14 to TRBJ2-1, with D possibly TRBD1 on 5 matching bases. This CDR3 is 15 amino acids long. Per germline, CDR1 SGHDN and CDR2 FVKESK. CDR3 in amino acids: CAGSQDFGAYNEQFF. The CDR3 DNA sequence: TGTGCCGGCAGCCAAGATTTTGGGGCATACAATGAGCAGTTCTTC. The full variable domain, completed using reference TRBV14 and TRBJ2-1, is EAGVTQFPSHSVIEKGQTVTLRCDPISGHDNLYWYRRVMGKEIKFLLHFVKESKQDESGMPNNRFLAERTGGTYSTLKVQPAELEDSGVYFCAGSQDFGAYNEQFFGPGTRLTVL.

V is TRBV11-2 and J is TRBJ2-7; 8 bases align to TRBD2. Germline-derived CDR1 and CDR2 are SGHAT and FQNNGV. This CDR3 comprises 14 residues. The junction had 11 bases not matched to a gene; V was cut back by 6 bases and J by 7 bases. CDR3 DNA sequence: TGTGCCAGCAGTAACCGGGGGGGCAAATTGGAGCAGTACTTC. It encodes CASSNRGGKLEQYF.

This chain uses TRBV28 with TRBJ2-5, with D possibly TRBD2 on 5 matching bases. The J call could be wrong; TRBJ2-7 is a better fit for the DNA end. CDR3 length: 15 amino acids. Germline CDR1 MDHEN, CDR2 SYDVKM. The CDR3 DNA reads as TGTGCCAGCAGCACCTCCGGAGGACGGGTCTACGAGCAGTACTTC. Its protein is CASSTSGGRVYEQYF.

The chain recombines TRBV29-1 with TRBJ2-3, with a weak D call TRBD2 (5 bases). The CDR3 loop spans 14 amino acids. The V and J ends lost 5 bases and 6 bases respectively, with 18 bases between them. Germline lookup yields CDR1 SQVTM and CDR2 ANQGSEA. CDR3 protein: CSVPDGLGRDTQYF. In DNA, the CDR3 is TGCAGCGTTCCTGATGGACTTGGACGGGATACGCAGTATTTT.

The chain joins TRBV29-1 to TRBJ2-7, with TRBD1 matching over 12 bases. From germline, CDR1 is SQVTM and CDR2 ANQGSEA. The V and J ends lost 7 bases and 7 bases, in that order; junction bases with no gene match: 5. This CDR3 region has 12 residues. Here the CDR3 DNA reads TGCAGCGCGGGACAGGGGGCGGGAGAGCAGTACTTC. This codes for CSAGQGAGEQYF.

This clonotype appeared a few times. The chain has TRBV20-1 and TRBJ1-4; D remains unclear. Germline loops: CDR1 DFQATT, CDR2 SNEGSKA (reference sequence). The CDR3 consists of 15 residues. V was pared by 2 bases and J by 6 bases, with 16 bases between. DNA for the CDR3: TGCAGTGCTAGAAAGCAATTCTTTAGGGATGAAAAACTGTTTTTT. Translating gives CSARKQFFRDEKLFF.

The genes are TRBV5-1 and TRBJ2-1; D uncertain. Germline CDR1 and CDR2: SGHRS and YFSETQ. The ends were cut back, 0 bases at V and 8 bases at J, with 18 bases in the middle. The CDR3 totals 16 residues. CDR3 nucleotide sequence: TGCGCCAGCAGCTTGGGGCTCGCGGTCATAGGCGATGAGCAGTTCTTC. Protein sequence: CASSLGLAVIGDEQFF. Complete variable domain (other parts from reference TRBV5-1 and TRBJ2-1): KAGVTQTPRYLIKTRGQQVTLSCSPISGHRSVSWYQQTPGQGLQFLFEYFSETQRNKGNFPGRFSGRQFSNSRSEMNVSTLELGDSALYLCASSLGLAVIGDEQFFGPGTRLTVL.

This clonotype was observed once. The rearrangement joins TRBV18 to TRBJ2-2, with TRBD1 as a possible D gene (6 bases). The germline V and J ends were trimmed by 6 bases and 4 bases, with 12 bases remaining between them. The CDR3 is 14 residues long. The germline gives CDR1 KGHSH, CDR2 LQKENI. This CDR3 reads CASSPGHLTGELFF. CDR3 nucleotides: TGTGCCAGCTCCCCGGGACACCTCACCGGGGAGCTGTTTTTT.

V is TRBV12-3 or TRBV12-4 and J is TRBJ2-5; D gene ambiguous. The ends were cut back, 3 bases at V and 1 base at J, with 6 bases in the middle. This CDR3 region has 13 residues. CDR3 DNA sequence: TGTGCCAGCAGTTTCGCCCTCCAAGAGACCCAGTACTTC. Translation gives CASSFALQETQYF.

The chain carries TRBV7-8 and TRBJ2-3; possibly TRBD1 for D (6 bases). Germline V gene lookup returns CDR1 SGHVS and CDR2 FQNEAQ. The CDR3 is made up of 15 amino acids. The V end was cut by 3 bases, the J end by 4 bases, with 14 bases between. In DNA, the CDR3 is TGTGCCAGCAGCTTGGGGGCTAGCCCTGCAGATACGCAGTATTTT. Amino acids: CASSLGASPADTQYF.